This TCR beta chain was identified in a study of shared clonotypes between healthy human individuals. Overall study findings and caveats: Naive CD4 clonotypes overlapped across a few donors at roughly 5.1%. There were few donors, and this limited the genetic and exposure-history diversity represented.

Each donor was a Caucasian adult residing in Nashville, Tennessee. Into CD45RA+ naive and CD45RA-negative memory subsets, the CD4+ cells were split. Generated by immunoSEQ multiplex PCR, the TCRdb table keeps only in-frame clones and is missing some. The repertoire holds 2 million to 2.5 million clones, with about 92% as singletons. About this clone itself: Its matching antigen is unknown.

The sample comprised naive CD4+ T cells from PBMCs. Subset described: CD45RA+ positively selected. The sequence was obtained from a man between 18 and 35 years old in good health. Some clones in this sample may be carry-over from other donors' samples.

The CDR3 is CASSFLDTAYEQYF. The DNA for the CDR3 is TGTGCCAGCAGTTTTCTGGACACTGCCTACGAGCAGTACTTC. The gene calls are TRBV28 and TRBJ2-7, with D perhaps TRBD1 (5 bases). The V end lost 3 bases, the J end lost 2 bases, and 11 bases lay between the germline ends. Germline V gene sequence: CDR1 MDHEN, CDR2 SYDVKM. The CDR3 has 14 amino acids. Combining the CDR3 with reference TRBV28 and TRBJ2-7 gives the whole variable domain DVKVTQSSRYLVKRTGEKVFLECVQDMDHENMFWYRQDPGLGLRLIYFSYDVKMKEKGDIPEGYSVSREKKERFSLILESASTNQTSMYLCASSFLDTAYEQYFGPGTRLTVT.